Described below is a single T cell receptor (beta chain) sequence and its context. The antigen remains unidentified. Researchers used 5'RACE with constant-segment primers to make TCR alpha and TCR beta cDNA libraries that carry sample barcodes and UMIs. TCRdb itself ran the 5' RACE reads through MiXCR, one entry per CDR3 protein. Of hundreds of thousands of distinct CDR3 sequences in the sample, roughly 13% were seen once. The sample originates from a study of T-cell memory formation after mild COVID-19. Findings and caveats of the study: Pre-infection memory harbored some responding clones, suggesting cross-reactive memory joined.

The sequencing sample was made of PBMCs or a T cell subset sorted from them (not recorded which). This clonotype originated in a man younger than 35 who had mild COVID-19 (a few samples of this study predate the infection). Cell type and time point are not known.

The DNA of the CDR3 is TGTGCCATAGGTTTAGACAGGGAGCAGCCCCAGCATTTT. Protein: CAIGLDREQPQHF. The chain links TRBV10-3 to TRBJ1-5, with 7 bases aligning to TRBD1. The CDR3 is made up of 13 amino acids. The V and J ends lost 9 bases and 7 bases, in that order; junction bases with no gene match: 9. Per the germline V gene, CDR1 is ENHRY and CDR2 is SYGVKD.